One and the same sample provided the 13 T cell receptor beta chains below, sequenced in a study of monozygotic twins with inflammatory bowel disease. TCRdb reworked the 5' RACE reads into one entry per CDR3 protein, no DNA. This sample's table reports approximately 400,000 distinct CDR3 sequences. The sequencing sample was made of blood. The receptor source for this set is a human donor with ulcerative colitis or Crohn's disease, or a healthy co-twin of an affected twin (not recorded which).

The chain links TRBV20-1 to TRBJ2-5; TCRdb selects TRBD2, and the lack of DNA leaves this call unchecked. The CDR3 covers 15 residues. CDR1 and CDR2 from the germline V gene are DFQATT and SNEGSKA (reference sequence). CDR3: CSARSSGSPEETQYF.

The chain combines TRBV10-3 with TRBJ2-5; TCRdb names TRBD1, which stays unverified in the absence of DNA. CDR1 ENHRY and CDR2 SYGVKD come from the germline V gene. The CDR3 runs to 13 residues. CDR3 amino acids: CAIGGAPAGVQYF.

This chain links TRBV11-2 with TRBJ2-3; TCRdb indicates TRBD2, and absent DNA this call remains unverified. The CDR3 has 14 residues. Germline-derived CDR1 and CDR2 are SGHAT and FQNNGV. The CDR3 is CASTLAGGLDTQYF.

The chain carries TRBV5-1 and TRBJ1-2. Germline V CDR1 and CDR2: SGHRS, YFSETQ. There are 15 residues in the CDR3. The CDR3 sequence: CASSSNPGTNYGYTF.

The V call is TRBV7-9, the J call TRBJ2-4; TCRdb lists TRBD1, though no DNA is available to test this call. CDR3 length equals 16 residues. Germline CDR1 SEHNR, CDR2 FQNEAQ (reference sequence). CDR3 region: CASSPPGQGIRDIQYF.

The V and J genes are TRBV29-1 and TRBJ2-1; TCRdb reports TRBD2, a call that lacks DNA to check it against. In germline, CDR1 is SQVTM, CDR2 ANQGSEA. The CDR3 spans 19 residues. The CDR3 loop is CSVELAGVSGINSYNEQFF.

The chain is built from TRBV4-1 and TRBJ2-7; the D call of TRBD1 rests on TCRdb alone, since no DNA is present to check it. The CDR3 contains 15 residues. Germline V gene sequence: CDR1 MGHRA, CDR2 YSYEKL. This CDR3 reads CASSQEQANPYEQYF.

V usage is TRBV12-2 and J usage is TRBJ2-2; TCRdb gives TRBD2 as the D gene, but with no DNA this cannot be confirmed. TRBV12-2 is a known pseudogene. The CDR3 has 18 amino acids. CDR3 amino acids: CASRFAGTSGSNTGELFF.

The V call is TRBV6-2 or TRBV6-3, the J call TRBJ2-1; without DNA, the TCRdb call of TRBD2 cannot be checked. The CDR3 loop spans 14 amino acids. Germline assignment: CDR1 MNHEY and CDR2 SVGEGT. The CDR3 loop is CASSRKLAFYEQFF.

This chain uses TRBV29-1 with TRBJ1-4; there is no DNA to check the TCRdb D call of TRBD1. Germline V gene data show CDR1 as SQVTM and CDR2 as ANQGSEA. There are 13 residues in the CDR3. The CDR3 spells CSVRGPTNEKLFF.

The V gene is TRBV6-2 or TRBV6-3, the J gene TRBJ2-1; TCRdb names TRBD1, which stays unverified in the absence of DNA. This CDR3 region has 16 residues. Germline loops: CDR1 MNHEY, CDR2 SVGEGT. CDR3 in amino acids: CASSYTGTGGYNEQFF.

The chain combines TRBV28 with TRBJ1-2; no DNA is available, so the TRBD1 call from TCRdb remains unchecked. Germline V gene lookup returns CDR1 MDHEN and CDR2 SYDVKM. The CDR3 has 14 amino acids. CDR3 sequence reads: CASTVAQGGYGYTF.

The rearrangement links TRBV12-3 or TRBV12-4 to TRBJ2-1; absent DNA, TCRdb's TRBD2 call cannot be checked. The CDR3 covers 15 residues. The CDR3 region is CASSFQAGGNGEQFF.